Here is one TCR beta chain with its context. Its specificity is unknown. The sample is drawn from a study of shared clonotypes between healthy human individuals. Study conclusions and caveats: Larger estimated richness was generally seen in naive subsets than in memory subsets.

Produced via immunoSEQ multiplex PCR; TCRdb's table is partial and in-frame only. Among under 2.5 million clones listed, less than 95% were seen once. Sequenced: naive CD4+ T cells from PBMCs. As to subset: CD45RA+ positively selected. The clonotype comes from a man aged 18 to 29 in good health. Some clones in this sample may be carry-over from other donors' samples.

For the CDR3, the DNA is TGTGCCAGCACCACAGGGGGAGTACTTAGGAACACTGAAGCTTTCTTT. Its translation: CASTTGGVLRNTEAFF. This chain joins TRBV28 and TRBJ1-1, with 8 bases fitting TRBD1. Trimming cost V 7 bases and J 1 base; bases outside gene matches: 11. CDR3 length equals 16 residues. The V gene's germline CDR1 is MDHEN and CDR2 SYDVKM.